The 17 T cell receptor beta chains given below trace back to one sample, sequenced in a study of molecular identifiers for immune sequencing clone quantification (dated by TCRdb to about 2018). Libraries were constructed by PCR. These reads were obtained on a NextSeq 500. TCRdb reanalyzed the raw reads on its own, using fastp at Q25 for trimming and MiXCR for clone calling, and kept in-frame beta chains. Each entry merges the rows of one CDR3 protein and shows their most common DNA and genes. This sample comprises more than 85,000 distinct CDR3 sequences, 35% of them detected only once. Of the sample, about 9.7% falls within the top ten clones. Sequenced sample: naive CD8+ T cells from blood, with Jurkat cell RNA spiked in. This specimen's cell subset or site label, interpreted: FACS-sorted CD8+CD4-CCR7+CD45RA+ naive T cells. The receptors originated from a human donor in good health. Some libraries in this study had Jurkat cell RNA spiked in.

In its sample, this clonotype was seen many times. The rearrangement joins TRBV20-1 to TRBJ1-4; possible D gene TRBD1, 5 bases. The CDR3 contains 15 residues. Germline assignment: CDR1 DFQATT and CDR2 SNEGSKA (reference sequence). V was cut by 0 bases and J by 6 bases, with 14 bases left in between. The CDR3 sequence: CSARDQGRLDEKLFF. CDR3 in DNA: TGCAGTGCTAGAGATCAGGGTAGACTTGATGAAAAACTGTTTTTT.

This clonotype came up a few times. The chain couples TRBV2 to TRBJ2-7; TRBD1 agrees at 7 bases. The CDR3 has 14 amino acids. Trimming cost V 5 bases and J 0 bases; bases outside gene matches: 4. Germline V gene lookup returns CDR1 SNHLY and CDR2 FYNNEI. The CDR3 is CASSLGQHSYEQYF. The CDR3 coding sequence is TGTGCCAGCAGTCTGGGACAGCACTCCTACGAGCAGTACTTC.

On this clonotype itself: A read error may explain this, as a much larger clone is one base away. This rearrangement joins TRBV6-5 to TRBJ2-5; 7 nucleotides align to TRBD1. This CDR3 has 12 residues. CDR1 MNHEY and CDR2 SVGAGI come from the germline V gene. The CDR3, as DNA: TGTGCCACCAAGACAGGGTTTAAGACCCTGTACTTC. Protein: CATKTGFKTLYF.

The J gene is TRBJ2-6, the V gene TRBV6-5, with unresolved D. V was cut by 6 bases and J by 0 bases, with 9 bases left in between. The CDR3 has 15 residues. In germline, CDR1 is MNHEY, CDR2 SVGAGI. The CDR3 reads CASSSTISGANVLTF. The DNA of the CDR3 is TGTGCCAGCAGCTCTACAATCTCTGGGGCCAACGTCCTGACTTTC.

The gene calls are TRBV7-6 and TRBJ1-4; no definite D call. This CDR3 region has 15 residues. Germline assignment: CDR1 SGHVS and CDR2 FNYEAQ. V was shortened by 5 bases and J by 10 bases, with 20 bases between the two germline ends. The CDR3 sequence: CASSNSWGVGGKLFF. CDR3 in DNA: TGTGCCAGCAGCAACTCGTGGGGAGTAGGTGGAAAACTGTTTTTT.

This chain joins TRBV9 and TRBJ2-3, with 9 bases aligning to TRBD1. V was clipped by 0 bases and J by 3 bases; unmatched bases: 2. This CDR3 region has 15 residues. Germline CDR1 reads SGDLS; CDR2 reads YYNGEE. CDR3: CASSVVGTGTDTQYF. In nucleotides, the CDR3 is TGTGCCAGCAGCGTAGTCGGGACAGGGACAGATACGCAGTATTTT.

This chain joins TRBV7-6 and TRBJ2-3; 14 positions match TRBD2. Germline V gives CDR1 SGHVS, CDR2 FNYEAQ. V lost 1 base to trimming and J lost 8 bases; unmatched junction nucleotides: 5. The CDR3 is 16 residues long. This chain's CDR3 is CASSLGTSGRPVTQYF. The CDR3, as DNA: TGTGCCAGCAGCTTAGGGACTAGCGGGAGGCCCGTTACGCAGTATTTT.

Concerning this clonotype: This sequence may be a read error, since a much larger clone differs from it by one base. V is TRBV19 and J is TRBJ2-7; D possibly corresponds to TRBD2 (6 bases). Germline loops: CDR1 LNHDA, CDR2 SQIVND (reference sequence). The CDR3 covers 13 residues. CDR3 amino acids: CARSIAAEDEQYF. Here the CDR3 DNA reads TGTGCCAGAAGTATAGCGGCGGAGGACGAGCAGTACTTC.

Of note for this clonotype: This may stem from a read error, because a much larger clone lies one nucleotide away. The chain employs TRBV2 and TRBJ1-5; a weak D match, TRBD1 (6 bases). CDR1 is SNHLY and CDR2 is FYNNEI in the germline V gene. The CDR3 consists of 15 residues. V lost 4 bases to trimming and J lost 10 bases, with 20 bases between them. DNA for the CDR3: TGTGCCAGCAGTGCCAATACAGGGAGAGAGCATCCCCAGCATTTT. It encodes CASSANTGREHPQHF.

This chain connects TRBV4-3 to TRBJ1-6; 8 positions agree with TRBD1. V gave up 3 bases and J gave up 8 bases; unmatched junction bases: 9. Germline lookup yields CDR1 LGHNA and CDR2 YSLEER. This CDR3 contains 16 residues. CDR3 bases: TGCGCCAGCAGCCATATCTGGACAGGGAGGGATTCACCCCTCCACTTT. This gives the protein CASSHIWTGRDSPLHF.

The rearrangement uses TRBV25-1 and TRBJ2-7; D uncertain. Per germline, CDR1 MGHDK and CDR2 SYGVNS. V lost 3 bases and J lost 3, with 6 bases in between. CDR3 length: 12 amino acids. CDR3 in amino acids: CASSDSDYEQYF. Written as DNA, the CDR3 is TGTGCCAGCAGTGATTCCGACTACGAGCAGTACTTC.

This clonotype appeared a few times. The CDR3 nucleotides are TGTGCCAGCAGTTTATCGGCCGAAAAACTGTTTTTT. This encodes CASSLSAEKLFF. The chain recombines TRBV27 with TRBJ1-4; D unclear. CDR3 length: 12 residues. V shed 0 bases and J shed 8 bases, with 4 bases lying between them. The germline CDR1 and CDR2 sequences are MNHEY and SMNVEV (reference sequence). Complete variable domain (other parts from reference TRBV27 and TRBJ1-4): EAQVTQNPRYLITVTGKKLTVTCSQNMNHEYMSWYRQDPGLGLRQIYYSMNVEVTDKGDVPEGYKVSRKEKRNFPLILESPSPNQTSLYFCASSLSAEKLFFGSGTQLSVL.

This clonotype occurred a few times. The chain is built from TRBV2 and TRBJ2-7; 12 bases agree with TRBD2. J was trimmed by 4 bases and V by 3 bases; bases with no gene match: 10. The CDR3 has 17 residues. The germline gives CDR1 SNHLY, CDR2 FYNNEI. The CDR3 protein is CASSDALLAGGRYEQYF. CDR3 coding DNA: TGTGCCAGCAGTGACGCCTTACTAGCGGGAGGAAGGTACGAGCAGTACTTC.

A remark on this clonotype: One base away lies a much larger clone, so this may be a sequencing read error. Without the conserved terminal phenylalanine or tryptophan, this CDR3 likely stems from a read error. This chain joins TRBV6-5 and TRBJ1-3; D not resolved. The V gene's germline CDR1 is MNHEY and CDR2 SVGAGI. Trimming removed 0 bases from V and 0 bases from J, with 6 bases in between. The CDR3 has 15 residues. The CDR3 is CASSYSTVSGNTIYI. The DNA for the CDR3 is TGTGCCAGCAGTTACTCGACGGTCTCTGGAAACACCATATATATT.

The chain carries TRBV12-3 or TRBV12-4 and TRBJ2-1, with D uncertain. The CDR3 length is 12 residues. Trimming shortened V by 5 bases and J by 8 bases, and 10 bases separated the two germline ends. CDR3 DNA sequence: TGTGCCAGCAGTCGGTCCTGGGATGAGCAGTTCTTC. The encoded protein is CASSRSWDEQFF.

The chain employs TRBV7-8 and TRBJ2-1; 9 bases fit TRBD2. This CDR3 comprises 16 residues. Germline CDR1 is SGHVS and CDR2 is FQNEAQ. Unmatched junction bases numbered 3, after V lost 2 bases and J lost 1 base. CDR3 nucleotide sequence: TGTGCCAGCAGCTTACCAGCGGGAGGATCCTACAATGAGCAGTTCTTC. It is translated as CASSLPAGGSYNEQFF.

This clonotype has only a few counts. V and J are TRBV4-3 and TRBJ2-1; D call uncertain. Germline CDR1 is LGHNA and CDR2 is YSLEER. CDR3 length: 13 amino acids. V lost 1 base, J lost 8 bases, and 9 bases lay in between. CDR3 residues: CASSQVIADEQFF. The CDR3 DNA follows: TGCGCCAGCAGCCAAGTCATAGCAGATGAGCAGTTCTTC.